These T cell receptor beta chains were read from a single sample in a study of blood T cell repertoires in COVID-19. Libraries were prepared by immunoSEQ multiplex PCR; TCRdb keeps only in-frame clonotypes and omits some of them. The data contain more than 95,000 clones, roughly 88% of them seen just once; the ten biggest clones take up around 5%. Sequences were obtained from peripheral blood. The receptors come from a human donor in a cohort sampled during active COVID-19. The CDR3 runs from the conserved cysteine through the conserved F or W. The D gene is left open where the match is weak. Not every row has a clone size; where given, it reads once, few, many or a size class.

d_call clone_size j_call v_call cdr3_aa cdr3_nt
NA NA TRBJ2-3 TRBV7-8 CASSLNRAGSPDTQYF TGTGCCAGCAGCTTAAACAGGGCCGGTAGCCCAGATACGCAGTATTTT
NA NA TRBJ2-6 TRBV5-1 CASSSPSSGANVLTF TGCGCCAGCAGCTCGCCTAGCTCTGGGGCCAACGTCCTGACTTTC
TRBD1 NA TRBJ1-2 TRBV10-1 CASSEDRTGRVYGYTF TGCGCCAGCAGTGAAGATCGGACAGGGCGAGTCTATGGCTACACCTTC
NA NA TRBJ2-3 TRBV6-2/TRBV6-3 CASSFTDKDTQYF TGTGCCAGCAGTTTTACAGACAAAGATACGCAGTATTTT
TRBD1 NA TRBJ2-1 TRBV5-5 CASTWGPFQSGQGLNEQFF TGTGCCAGCACCTGGGGACCCTTTCAGTCGGGACAGGGCCTCAATGAGCAGTTCTTC
NA NA TRBJ2-1 TRBV6-4 CASRVAESYNEQFF TGTGCCAGCAGGGTAGCGGAATCCTACAATGAGCAGTTCTTC
TRBD2 NA TRBJ2-1 TRBV7-2 CASSFGLAVNEQFF TGTGCCAGCAGCTTCGGACTAGCGGTCAATGAGCAGTTCTTC
TRBD2 NA TRBJ2-7 TRBV19 CASSHRVTSRYEQYF TGTGCCAGTAGCCATAGGGTGACTAGCAGATACGAGCAGTACTTC
TRBD1 once TRBJ2-5 TRBV18 CASSPGQVQETQYF TGTGCCAGCTCACCCGGACAGGTCCAAGAGACCCAGTACTTC
NA few TRBJ2-3 TRBV7-2 CASSSSTYTDTQYF TGTGCCAGCAGCTCGTCGACTTACACAGATACGCAGTATTTT
TRBD1 NA TRBJ2-1 TRBV15 CATSSRDRGTNEQFF TGTGCCACCAGCAGCCGGGACAGGGGTACCAATGAGCAGTTCTTC
TRBD1 NA TRBJ2-7 TRBV2 CASSYETGGSHYEQYF TGTGCCAGCAGTTATGAGACAGGGGGCAGTCACTACGAGCAGTACTTC
NA once TRBJ1-4 TRBV19 CASSPNSLGLFF TGTGCCAGTAGCCCAAACAGCCTGGGACTGTTTTTT
TRBD2 NA TRBJ2-7 TRBV6-5 CASSKLAGGYEQYF TGTGCCAGCAGTAAACTAGCGGGAGGCTACGAGCAGTACTTC
NA few TRBJ1-2 TRBV19 CASTKTENYGYTF TGTGCCAGTACAAAAACAGAGAACTATGGCTACACCTTC
NA NA TRBJ2-2 TRBV18 CASSPRTFAGATGSGELFF TGTGCCAGCTCCCCCCGAACCTTTGCGGGGGCGACGGGGTCCGGGGAGCTGTTTTTT
NA NA TRBJ1-5 TRBV7-2 CASTRQTNQPQHF TGTGCCAGCACCCGACAGACAAATCAGCCCCAGCATTTT
TRBD2 NA TRBJ2-1 TRBV9 CASSASGGGSPTAQSSYNEQFF TGTGCCAGCAGCGCCTCTGGCGGGGGATCACCAACGGCCCAGAGCTCCTACAATGAGCAGTTCTTC
TRBD2 NA TRBJ2-1 TRBV5-1 CASSFPVSREGDEQFF TGCGCCAGCAGCTTTCCGGTGTCGCGGGAGGGAGATGAGCAGTTCTTC
NA NA TRBJ1-5 TRBV18 CASSPDRNNQPQHF TGTGCCAGCTCCCCGGACAGAAACAATCAGCCCCAGCATTTT
NA NA TRBJ1-4 TRBV5-1 CASSSRQSEKLFF TGCGCCAGCAGCTCAAGACAGAGTGAAAAACTGTTTTTT
TRBD1 NA TRBJ1-1 TRBV15 CATRKYGQGSHTEAFF TGTGCCACCAGGAAATACGGACAGGGGTCACACACTGAAGCTTTCTTT
NA NA TRBJ2-1 TRBV10-1 CASSDSGLLDYNEQFF TGCGCCAGCAGTGACTCGGGACTCCTGGACTACAATGAGCAGTTCTTC
NA NA TRBJ2-5 TRBV2 CASRLTSHQETQYF TGTGCCAGCAGACTTACTTCGCACCAAGAGACCCAGTACTTC
TRBD1 NA TRBJ2-3 TRBV6-2/TRBV6-3 CASSYRMPGQGSDTQYF TGTGCCAGCAGTTACAGGATGCCGGGACAGGGTTCTGACACGCAGTATTTT
NA NA TRBJ1-6 TRBV28 CASRVLRENSPLHF TGTGCCAGCAGGGTACTCCGGGAAAATTCACCCCTCCACTTT
NA NA TRBJ2-7 TRBV30 CAWQDGASYEQYF TGTGCCTGGCAGGATGGGGCCTCCTACGAGCAGTACTTC
TRBD2 NA TRBJ2-5 TRBV5-1 CASSLWTGTSGTETQYF TGCGCCAGCAGCTTGTGGACCGGGACTAGCGGGACTGAGACCCAGTACTTC
NA NA TRBJ2-5 TRBV11-2 CPSEAQETQYF TGTCCTAGCGAGGCCCAAGAGACCCAGTACTTC
TRBD1 NA TRBJ2-3 TRBV11-3 CASSRAYAGTGVANTQYF TGTGCCAGCAGCCGAGCCTATGCCGGGACAGGGGTCGCAAATACGCAGTATTTT
TRBD1 few TRBJ2-7 TRBV30 CAWSVPNRGGEQYF TGTGCCTGGAGCGTGCCGAACAGGGGTGGCGAGCAGTACTTC
TRBD2 NA TRBJ2-1 TRBV9 CASSDTSGSMNEQFF TGTGCCAGCAGCGACACTAGCGGGAGTATGAATGAGCAGTTCTTC
NA NA TRBJ2-1 TRBV5-4 CASHEIEINEQFF TGTGCCAGCCACGAGATCGAGATCAATGAGCAGTTCTTC
TRBD1 NA TRBJ2-1 TRBV7-9 CASSPPGGTPNEQFF TGTGCCAGCAGCCCACCAGGGGGAACCCCCAATGAGCAGTTCTTC
NA NA TRBJ1-1 TRBV6-5 CASSYGRDIHTEAFF TGTGCCAGCAGTTACGGCCGGGACATTCACACTGAAGCTTTCTTT
NA many TRBJ1-5 TRBV4-2 CASSQASGQDQPQHF TGTGCCAGCAGCCAAGCCTCGGGACAAGATCAGCCCCAGCATTTT
NA NA TRBJ1-4 TRBV3-1/TRBV3-2 CASRSGGRREKLFF TGTGCCAGCAGATCAGGAGGGCGCCGGGAAAAACTGTTTTTT
TRBD2 NA TRBJ2-7 TRBV6-5 CASCPSGSTIDEQYF TGTGCCAGCTGCCCTAGCGGGAGTACCATCGACGAGCAGTACTTC
TRBD1 NA TRBJ2-5 TRBV19 CASSMGQGETQYF TGTGCCAGTAGTATGGGACAGGGAGAGACCCAGTACTTC
TRBD2 NA TRBJ2-3 TRBV5-1 CASRLSGRGATDTQYF TGCGCCAGCAGGCTCAGCGGGAGGGGGGCCACAGATACGCAGTATTTT
NA NA TRBJ2-3 TRBV18 CASSRQENTQYF TGTGCCAGCTCACGACAGGAAAATACGCAGTATTTT
TRBD2 once TRBJ2-5 TRBV13 CASSKLGAASGSQTQYF TGTGCCAGCAGCAAATTGGGGGCGGCTAGCGGGAGTCAGACCCAGTACTTC